This T cell receptor (beta chain) appears in the sequencing data of a study of immune characterization of retroperitoneal liposarcoma. This clonotype was picked up a small number of times. MiXCR was run by TCRdb on the PCR reads, yielding one entry per CDR3 protein. The repertoire holds 4,000 to 6,500 distinct CDR3 sequences, with 25% to 40% as singletons. V lost 7 bases to trimming and J lost 12 bases, with 21 bases between them. Germline CDR1 and CDR2: MNHNS and SASEGT. The CDR3 sequence is 13 residues long. This TCR derives from a female donor with retroperitoneal liposarcoma. The chain uses TRBV6-1 and TRBJ1-1; a weak D match, TRBD1 (5 bases). Sequenced sample: tumor tissue. The CDR3 here is CASTEARGRSPFF. The CDR3 nucleotides are TGTGCCAGCACCGAAGCACGGGGACGGAGTCCTTTCTTT.